This T cell receptor beta chain comes out of a study of CD8 T cell repertoires and HIV-1 epitope variants. On the study more broadly: Each of Twenty-five Gag and Nef epitope peptides stimulated a separate culture. The study's findings and limits: Nine TCR beta clonotypes were antigen-specific, five or six apparently recognizing autologous or escape variants.

The repertoire was sequenced with immunoSEQ multiplex PCR; TCRdb's copy has only in-frame clones and lacks some. The sample includes about 95,000 clones, roughly 80% seen only once; the top ten take around 25%. To note about this clone: Its antigen is undetermined.

The TCR sequence derives from a male donor with HIV. Material for sequencing was uncultured baseline CD8+ T cells from peripheral blood mononuclear cells (PBMCs).

The DNA for the CDR3 is TGTGCCAGCAGCCAACATGGAGGGGTCTACGAGCAGTACTTC. This gives the protein CASSQHGGVYEQYF. The rearrangement uses TRBV14 and TRBJ2-7; D possibly corresponds to TRBD2 (6 bases). The CDR3 is made up of 14 amino acids. Trimming took 2 bases from V and 3 from J, leaving 11 bases between them. Germline CDR1 and CDR2: SGHDN and FVKESK.